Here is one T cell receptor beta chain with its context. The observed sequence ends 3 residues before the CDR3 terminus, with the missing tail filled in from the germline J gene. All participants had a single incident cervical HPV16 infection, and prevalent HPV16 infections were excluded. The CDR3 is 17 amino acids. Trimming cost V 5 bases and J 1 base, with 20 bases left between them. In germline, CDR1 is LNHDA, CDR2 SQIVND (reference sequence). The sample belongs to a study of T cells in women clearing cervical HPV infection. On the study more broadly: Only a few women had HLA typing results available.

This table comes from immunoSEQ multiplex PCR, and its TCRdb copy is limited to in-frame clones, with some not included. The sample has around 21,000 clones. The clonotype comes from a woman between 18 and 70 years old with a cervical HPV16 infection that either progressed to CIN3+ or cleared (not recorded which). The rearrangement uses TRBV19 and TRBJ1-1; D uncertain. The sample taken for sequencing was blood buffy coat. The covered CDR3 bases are TGTGCCAGTAGTCGAACCATTCTTGCTACAGCGAACACTGAA. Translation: CASSRTILATANTE. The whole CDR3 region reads CASSRTILATANTEAFF.